This T cell receptor beta chain was identified in a study of blood T cell repertoires in COVID-19. Study-wide context: T cells, B-cell-depleted T cells, or PBMCs supplied cDNA or gDNA.

Germline V lookup: CDR1 MNHEY, CDR2 SMNVEV (reference sequence). This CDR3 is 16 amino acids long. Trimming stripped 0 bases from V and 7 bases from J, with 16 bases between. In the authors' workflow: Amplification from reference gene primers served as the basis for estimated nucleated cell counts. The data were produced by immunoSEQ multiplex PCR, yet TCRdb's version contains in-frame clones alone and is incomplete. From that table come the V and J calls and clone size; the DNA was used to work out D and trimming. The repertoire holds 200,000 or so clones, with approximately 80% as singletons. Sequencing was done on a sample of peripheral blood. This rearrangement joins TRBV27 to TRBJ1-5, with a tentative D call TRBD1 (6 bases). The receptor was derived from an elderly woman with COVID-19, enrolled during active disease. The CDR3, as DNA: TGTGCCAGCAGTTTATCGATGGGGAGGGGGGAGCAGCCCCAGCATTTT. Amino acids: CASSLSMGRGEQPQHF.